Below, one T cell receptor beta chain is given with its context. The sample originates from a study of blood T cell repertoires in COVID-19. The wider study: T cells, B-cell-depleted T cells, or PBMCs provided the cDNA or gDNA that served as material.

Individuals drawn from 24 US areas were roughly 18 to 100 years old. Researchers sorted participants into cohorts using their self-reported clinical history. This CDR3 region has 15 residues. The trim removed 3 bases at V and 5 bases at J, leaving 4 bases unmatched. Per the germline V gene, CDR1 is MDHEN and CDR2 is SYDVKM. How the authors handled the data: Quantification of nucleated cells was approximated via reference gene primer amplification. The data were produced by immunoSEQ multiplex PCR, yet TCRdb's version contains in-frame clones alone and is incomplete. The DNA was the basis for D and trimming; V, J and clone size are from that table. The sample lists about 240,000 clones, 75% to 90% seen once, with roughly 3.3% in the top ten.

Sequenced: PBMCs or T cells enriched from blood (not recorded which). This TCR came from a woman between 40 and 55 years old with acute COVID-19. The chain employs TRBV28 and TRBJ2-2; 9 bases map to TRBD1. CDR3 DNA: TGTGCCAGCAGTTTTGGAGGGACAGGGACCGGGGAGCTGTTTTTT. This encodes CASSFGGTGTGELFF.